These 20 T cell receptor beta chains were sequenced from one sample in a study of T cell responses to AZD1222 COVID-19 vaccine. Libraries were prepared by immunoSEQ multiplex PCR; TCRdb keeps only in-frame clonotypes and omits some of them. The sample lists about 100,000 clones, less than 90% occurring once. This sample comprised peripheral blood, obtained on day 0 of AZD1222 vaccination. The receptors shown here come from an adult in good health.

V and J are TRBV29-1 and TRBJ2-7, with D possibly matching TRBD2 (5 bases). The CDR3 spans 16 residues. Germline V gives CDR1 SQVTM, CDR2 ANQGSEA. V lost 6 bases and J lost 3, with 24 bases in between. CDR3 DNA sequence: TGCAGCGTGGTGGCCTCTCCCGGGAACTACGACTACGAGCAGTACTTC. It encodes CSVVASPGNYDYEQYF.

In regard to this clone: A junction boundary mismatches the germline segment, possibly from a read error. The genes are TRBV6-2 or TRBV6-3 and TRBJ2-5; TRBD1 is a possible D gene (6 bases). The CDR3 contains 11 residues. The germline gives CDR1 MNHEY, CDR2 SVGEGT. CDR3 amino acids: CASSYRNRVDF. In nucleotides, the CDR3 is TGTGCCAGCAGTTATAGGAACAGGGTGGACTTC.

The chain joins TRBV18 to TRBJ2-7; TRBD2 aligns across 11 bases. The ends lost 6 bases at V and 3 bases at J; junction bases unmatched: 4. Germline CDR1 KGHSH, CDR2 LQKENI. The CDR3 spans 14 residues. DNA for the CDR3: TGTGCCAGCTCCCGCGGGACTAGCGGCTACGAGCAGTACTTC. This gives the protein CASSRGTSGYEQYF.

The CDR3 loop reads CASSPWTGNGYTF. DNA of the CDR3: TGTGCCAGCAGTCCCTGGACAGGGAATGGCTACACCTTC. V gene TRBV27 combines with J gene TRBJ1-2; 8 nucleotides line up with TRBD1. Losses at the gene ends were 5 bases for V and 6 bases for J; bases not matched to a gene: 5. Germline CDR1 reads MNHEY; CDR2 reads SMNVEV (reference sequence). This CDR3 contains 13 residues.

The chain has TRBV28 and TRBJ2-5, with 11 bases matching TRBD1. CDR1 is MDHEN and CDR2 is SYDVKM in the germline V gene. V was clipped by 2 bases and J by 3 bases; unmatched bases: 8. CDR3 length: 17 residues. The CDR3 reads CASSLVFGQGAEETQYF. The CDR3 DNA follows: TGTGCCAGCAGTTTAGTTTTTGGACAGGGGGCCGAAGAGACCCAGTACTTC.

This clone appeared a few times. V is TRBV12-3 or TRBV12-4 and J is TRBJ1-2; possible D gene TRBD1, 6 bases. Trimming shortened V by 6 bases and J by 12 bases, and 17 bases separated the two germline ends. CDR3 size: 12 residues. CDR3 region: CASRQTGWPDTF. DNA of the CDR3: TGTGCCAGCAGGCAGACAGGCTGGCCAGACACCTTC.

The chain couples TRBV27 to TRBJ2-5; D gene ambiguous. CDR1 and CDR2 from the germline V gene are MNHEY and SMNVEV (reference sequence). The length of the CDR3 is 13 residues. V gave up 4 bases and J gave up 2 bases, with 8 bases separating them. CDR3: CASSSRLQETQYF. DNA for the CDR3: TGTGCCAGCAGTTCCAGGCTTCAAGAGACCCAGTACTTC.

The chain couples TRBV18 to TRBJ2-3; D is ambiguous. V lost 4 bases and J lost 2, with 10 bases in between. Per the germline V gene, CDR1 is KGHSH and CDR2 is LQKENI. This CDR3 is built from 14 residues. CDR3 sequence (DNA): TGTGCCAGCTCACAACCCAGCGACACAGATACGCAGTATTTT. Its translation is CASSQPSDTDTQYF.

This chain connects TRBV28 to TRBJ1-4, with TRBD1 matching over 8 bases. The germline V gene has CDR1 MDHEN and CDR2 SYDVKM. The CDR3 totals 16 residues. V was clipped by 5 bases and J by 2 bases; unmatched bases: 7. As DNA, the CDR3 is TGTGCCAGCAGTGACCCCCGACAGGGGACTAATGAAAAACTGTTTTTT. Its protein product is CASSDPRQGTNEKLFF.

V is TRBV29-1 and J is TRBJ1-1; perhaps TRBD1 as D (5 bases). CDR3 size: 12 residues. Trimming took 7 bases from V and 1 from J, leaving 10 bases between them. Germline-derived CDR1 and CDR2 are SQVTM and ANQGSEA. The CDR3 loop is CSGAGGNTEAFF. For the CDR3, the DNA is TGCAGCGGGGCCGGGGGGAACACTGAAGCTTTCTTT.

A word on this clone: One junction end disagrees with the germline gene, perhaps due to a read error. The chain employs TRBV7-9 and TRBJ2-3, with D unresolved. CDR1 and CDR2 from the germline V gene are SEHNR and FQNEAQ (reference sequence). The CDR3 has 11 amino acids. The CDR3 nucleotides read TGTGCCAGCAGCTTATTGGCATCCCCACGATTT. Its protein product is CASSLLASPRF.

V gene TRBV19 combines with J gene TRBJ1-1; D is unresolved. Trimming removed 6 bases at V and 1 base at J, with 15 bases between. This CDR3 spans 15 amino acids. Looked up from germline, CDR1 is LNHDA and CDR2 is SQIVND (reference sequence). The CDR3 region has the DNA TGTGCCAGTAGCCTTTGGGATGGGCGGAACACTGAAGCTTTCTTT. Its protein is CASSLWDGRNTEAFF.

This clone was counted between two and nine times. The chain uses TRBV21-1 and TRBJ1-5. TRBV21-1 is given as a pseudogene. The CDR3 has 15 residues. The DNA for the CDR3 is TGTGCCAGCATTCGGAGGCCTTTTCGCAATCAGCCCCAGCATTTT. Translating gives CASIRRPFRNQPQHF.

CDR3 coding DNA: TGTGCCAGTAGTATAGAGCCCTGGGAGACCCAGTACTTC. Its translation: CASSIEPWETQYF. The rearrangement uses TRBV19 and TRBJ2-5; no definite D call. Germline CDR1 reads LNHDA; CDR2 reads SQIVND (reference sequence). This CDR3 has 13 amino acids. The V and J ends lost 0 bases and 5 bases respectively, with 7 bases between them.

The genes are TRBV9 and TRBJ1-2; possible D gene TRBD1, 6 bases. Trimming cost V 3 bases and J 7 bases, with 16 bases left between them. The germline CDR1 and CDR2 sequences are SGDLS and YYNGEE. This CDR3 is built from 14 residues. The CDR3 loop reads CASSAVGRGGGYTF. CDR3 sequence (DNA): TGTGCCAGCAGCGCCGTGGGGCGAGGGGGTGGCTACACCTTC.

The chain carries TRBV28 and TRBJ2-5; 10 bases align to TRBD2. There are 14 residues in the CDR3. The V segment lost 8 bases and the J segment 6 bases; nucleotides outside the gene matches: 9. Germline V gene data show CDR1 as MDHEN and CDR2 as SYDVKM. The CDR3 here is CASSLGTSAKTQYF. The DNA for the CDR3 is TGTGCCAGCTCTCTCGGGACTAGCGCTAAGACCCAGTACTTC.

The chain joins TRBV28 to TRBJ1-2; D ambiguous. Trimming stripped 10 bases from V and 4 bases from J, with 7 bases between. The length of the CDR3 is 10 residues. Germline CDR1 and CDR2: MDHEN and SYDVKM. CDR3 DNA: TGTGCCACCAAGCTCTATGGCTACACCTTC. Amino acid sequence: CATKLYGYTF.

The J gene is TRBJ2-6, the V gene TRBV5-8; 9 bases match TRBD1. Unmatched junction bases numbered 7, after V lost 9 bases and J lost 0 bases. The CDR3 loop spans 16 amino acids. CDR1 and CDR2 from the germline V gene are SGHTS and YDEGEE. CDR3 loop: CAIRDRDYSGANVLTF. The CDR3 DNA follows: TGTGCCATCCGGGACAGGGATTACTCTGGGGCCAACGTCCTGACTTTC.

The chain couples TRBV21-1 to TRBJ2-7; TRBD1, the D gene given by the table, was not confirmed from the DNA. TRBV21-1 is assigned pseudogene status. The CDR3 extends over 18 amino acids. The CDR3 reads CASSSPLLWDRGRNEQYF. In DNA form, the CDR3 reads TGTGCCAGCAGCTCCCCCTTGCTATGGGACAGGGGGCGCAACGAGCAGTACTTC.

V and J are TRBV6-5 and TRBJ2-1, with a possible D match to TRBD1 (6 bases). The V gene's germline CDR1 is MNHEY and CDR2 SVGAGI. This CDR3 comprises 13 residues. Trimming left V 4 bases short and J 8 bases short, with 12 bases between. The CDR3 DNA reads as TGTGCCAGCAGTTGGGTCAGGGGAGATGAGCAGTTCTTC. It yields the protein CASSWVRGDEQFF.